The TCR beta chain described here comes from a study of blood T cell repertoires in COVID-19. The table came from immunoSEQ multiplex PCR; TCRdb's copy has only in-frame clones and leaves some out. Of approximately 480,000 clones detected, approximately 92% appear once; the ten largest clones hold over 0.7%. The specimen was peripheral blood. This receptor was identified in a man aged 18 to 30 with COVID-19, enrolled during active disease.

This chain's CDR3 is CASSQPRLAGGLAEPDTQYF. The DNA for the CDR3 is TGCGCCAGCAGCCAGCCCCGACTCGCGGGGGGACTAGCGGAACCAGATACGCAGTATTTT. V usage is TRBV4-1 and J usage is TRBJ2-3, with 11 bases identical to TRBD2. The ends lost 3 bases at V and 4 bases at J; junction bases unmatched: 18. The CDR3 has 20 amino acids. Germline CDR1 is MGHRA and CDR2 is YSYEKL.